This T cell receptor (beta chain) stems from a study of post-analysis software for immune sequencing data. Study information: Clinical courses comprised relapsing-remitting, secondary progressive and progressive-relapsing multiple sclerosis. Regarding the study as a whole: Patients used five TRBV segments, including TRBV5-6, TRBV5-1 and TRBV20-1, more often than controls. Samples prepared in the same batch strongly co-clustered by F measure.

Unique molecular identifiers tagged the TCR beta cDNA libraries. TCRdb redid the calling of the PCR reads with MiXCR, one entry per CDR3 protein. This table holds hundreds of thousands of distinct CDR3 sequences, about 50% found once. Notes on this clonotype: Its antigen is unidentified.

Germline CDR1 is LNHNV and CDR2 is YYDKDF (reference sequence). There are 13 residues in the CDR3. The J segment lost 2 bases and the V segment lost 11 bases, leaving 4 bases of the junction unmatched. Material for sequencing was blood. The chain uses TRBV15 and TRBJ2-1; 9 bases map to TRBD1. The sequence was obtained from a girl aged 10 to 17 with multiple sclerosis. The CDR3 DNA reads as TGTGCCTCGGGGACAGGGCCCTACAATGAGCAGTTCTTC. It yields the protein CASGTGPYNEQFF.